This T cell receptor beta chain was sequenced for a study of blood T cell repertoires in COVID-19. Study-wide background: Collection of acute and convalescent COVID-19 samples took place in the United States, Italy and Spain. T cells, B-cell-depleted T cells, or PBMCs supplied cDNA or gDNA.

J lost 0 bases, V lost 6 bases, and 13 bases had no gene match. Germline CDR1 MDHEN, CDR2 SYDVKM. The CDR3 consists of 17 residues. Authors' analysis steps: Quantification of nucleated cells was approximated via reference gene primer amplification. Assay used: immunoSEQ multiplex PCR; TCRdb lists only in-frame clones, some missing. The V and J calls and the clone size are those of that table, but D and trimming were determined from the DNA. The sample lists roughly 400,000 clones; about 88% were seen once. Participants came from roughly 25 US areas, aged about 18 to 90 years. J is TRBJ1-2 and V is TRBV28; TRBD1 matches 7 bases. The clonotype originates from a woman under 30 who had been exposed to COVID-19. The sample consisted of PBMCs or T cells enriched from blood (not recorded which). DNA of the CDR3: TGTGCCAGCAGCATATCACAGGGGCTCGGCGCTAACTATGGCTACACCTTC. It is translated as CASSISQGLGANYGYTF.